The 32 T cell receptor beta chains below all came from one sample that was sequenced in a study of T cell responses to AZD1222 COVID-19 vaccine. TCRdb keeps only in-frame clones here, not all; method: immunoSEQ multiplex PCR. Of about 120,000 clones in the sample, approximately 92% were seen once. The source was peripheral blood, collected 28 days after the second AZD1222 dose. These receptors all stem from an adult who received the AZD1222 COVID-19 vaccine.

This rearrangement joins TRBV12-3 or TRBV12-4 to TRBJ1-5; D is unresolved. Trimming shortened V by 3 bases and J by 4 bases, and 7 bases separated the two germline ends. The CDR3 has 13 amino acids. CDR3 sequence reads: CASSFSENQPQHF. In DNA form, the CDR3 reads TGTGCCAGCAGTTTCTCTGAGAATCAGCCCCAGCATTTT.

The table lists this clone with many counts. The chain has TRBV29-1 and TRBJ1-2, with D uncertain. The V end was cut by 4 bases, the J end by 4 bases, with 7 bases between. CDR1 is SQVTM, CDR2 ANQGSEA, per germline. This CDR3 comprises 11 residues. Here the CDR3 DNA reads TGCAGCGTTGTAGACCCCTATGGCTACACCTTC. This sequence encodes CSVVDPYGYTF.

This sequence joins TRBV7-2 and TRBJ2-1; D uncertain. Germline V gene lookup returns CDR1 SGHTA and CDR2 FQGNSA. V shed 5 bases and J shed 9 bases, with 17 bases lying between them. This CDR3 has 14 residues. The CDR3: CASSPYTNKGEQFF. Here the CDR3 DNA reads TGTGCCAGCAGCCCATACACTAATAAAGGTGAGCAGTTCTTC.

The V call is TRBV27, the J call TRBJ1-2; D unresolved. Trimming left V 5 bases short and J 0 bases short, with 16 bases between. CDR1 and CDR2 from the germline V gene are MNHEY and SMNVEV (reference sequence). The CDR3 has 16 amino acids. CDR3 DNA sequence: TGTGCCAGCAGTGTAACCCTCGACGGGACTAACTATGGCTACACCTTC. Its translation: CASSVTLDGTNYGYTF.

This chain links TRBV7-9 with TRBJ1-1; D gene unclear. V was pared by 5 bases and J by 4 bases, with 8 bases between. Germline CDR1 SEHNR, CDR2 FQNEAQ (reference sequence). The CDR3 is 12 residues long. CDR3 nucleotides: TGTGCCAGCAGCCCGGAGGGCACTGAAGCTTTCTTT. Translated: CASSPEGTEAFF.

V usage is TRBV4-2 and J usage is TRBJ2-3, with D hard to call. CDR1 is LGHNA and CDR2 is YNFKEQ in the germline V gene. This CDR3 spans 14 amino acids. V lost 2 bases and J lost 6, with 12 bases in between. CDR3 nucleotide sequence: TGTGCCAGCAGCCAAACGATAGCTGGGGATACGCAGTATTTT. Its translation: CASSQTIAGDTQYF.

The gene calls are TRBV2 and TRBJ2-3, with D possibly being TRBD2 (5 bases). Trimming removed 1 base at V and 0 bases at J, with 5 bases between. The CDR3 length is 14 residues. CDR1 and CDR2 (germline): SNHLY, FYNNEI. The CDR3 spells CASSEGTSTDTQYF. The CDR3 DNA is TGTGCCAGCAGTGAAGGGACTAGCACAGATACGCAGTATTTT.

The chain combines TRBV7-2 with TRBJ1-6; TRBD1 agrees at 7 bases. CDR3 length: 16 residues. Germline lookup yields CDR1 SGHTA and CDR2 FQGNSA. V trimming: 1 base; J trimming: 7 bases; junction bases outside the gene matches: 7. This chain's CDR3 is CASSLVAGTANSPLHF. CDR3 nucleotide sequence: TGTGCCAGCAGCTTAGTGGCCGGGACAGCCAATTCACCCCTCCACTTT.

This clone was recorded only once. The J gene is TRBJ2-1, the V gene TRBV14; 7 bases agree with TRBD2. CDR1 and CDR2 (germline): SGHDN, FVKESK. The CDR3 loop spans 12 amino acids. V lost 1 base, J lost 12 bases, and 3 bases stayed unmatched. The CDR3 DNA is TGTGCCAGCAGCCAAGCAGCGGGAAGGCAGTTCTTC. It translates to CASSQAAGRQFF.

V usage is TRBV3-1 (or the pseudogene TRBV3-2) and J usage is TRBJ2-2, with TRBD2 matching 13 bases. There are 16 residues in the CDR3. V shed 4 bases, J shed 4 bases, and the junction held 3 bases outside the gene matches. CDR1 and CDR2 from the germline V gene are LGHDT and YNNKEL (reference sequence). CDR3 region: CASSLRTSGSTGELFF. CDR3 bases: TGTGCCAGCAGCCTACGGACTAGCGGGAGCACCGGGGAGCTGTTTTTT.

This rearrangement joins TRBV5-1 to TRBJ2-2; 15 bases line up with TRBD2. Per the germline V gene, CDR1 is SGHRS and CDR2 is YFSETQ. This CDR3 contains 18 residues. V was clipped by 3 bases and J by 6 bases; unmatched bases: 9. CDR3 sequence reads: CASSSGLAGGRMSGELFF. The CDR3 nucleotides read TGCGCCAGCAGCTCTGGACTAGCGGGGGGGCGTATGTCCGGGGAGCTGTTTTTT.

The chain carries TRBV6-5 and TRBJ1-1; 7 nucleotides line up with TRBD1. The CDR3 has 15 residues. J was trimmed by 0 bases and V by 6 bases; bases with no gene match: 7. Germline V gives CDR1 MNHEY, CDR2 SVGAGI. In nucleotides, the CDR3 is TGTGCCAGCAGGGACACAGGGGACATGAACACTGAAGCTTTCTTT. Its protein is CASRDTGDMNTEAFF.

The chain links TRBV5-1 to TRBJ2-3; D unresolved. CDR1 is SGHRS and CDR2 is YFSETQ in the germline V gene. Trimming pared 2 bases from V and 0 bases from J, leaving 1 base between. The CDR3 loop spans 12 amino acids. The CDR3 region is CASSLSTDTQYF. The CDR3 region has the DNA TGCGCCAGCAGCTTAAGCACAGATACGCAGTATTTT.

The rearrangement links TRBV19 to TRBJ2-5; no reliable D call. The CDR3 spans 14 residues. Trimming cost V 2 bases and J 2 bases, with 9 bases left between them. CDR1 is LNHDA and CDR2 is SQIVND in the germline V gene (reference sequence). CDR3 nucleotide sequence: TGTGCCAGTAGTATAACAGTAGGACAAGAGACCCAGTACTTC. Translated: CASSITVGQETQYF.

This chain connects TRBV5-4 to TRBJ2-5; 7 positions match TRBD1. This CDR3 is 13 amino acids long. Germline-derived CDR1 and CDR2 are SGHNT and YYREEE (reference sequence). V shed 4 bases and J 2 bases; nucleotides not matched to a gene: 2. CDR3 protein: CASSRTGQETQYF. The CDR3 region has the DNA TGTGCCAGCAGCAGGACAGGTCAAGAGACCCAGTACTTC.

The rearrangement links TRBV18 to TRBJ2-7; a possible D gene is TRBD2 (5 bases). CDR1 and CDR2 (germline): KGHSH, LQKENI. Trimming stripped 6 bases from V and 6 bases from J, with 21 bases between. The CDR3 is made up of 15 amino acids. The CDR3 DNA sequence: TGTGCCAGCTCCGCCTGGGCAGTTCCCAGCGGCGAGCAGTACTTC. Translating gives CASSAWAVPSGEQYF. Drawing the rest from reference TRBV18 and TRBJ2-7, the complete variable domain is NAGVMQNPRHLVRRRGQEARLRCSPMKGHSHVYWYRQLPEEGLKFMVYLQKENIIDESGMPKERFSAEFPKEGPSILRIQQVVRGDSAAYFCASSAWAVPSGEQYFGPGTRLTVT.

The gene calls are TRBV24-1 and TRBJ2-1, with D hard to call. CDR1 is KGHDR and CDR2 is SFDVKD in the germline V gene. CDR3 length: 13 residues. The V end lost 4 bases, the J end lost 9 bases, and 12 bases lay between the germline ends. The CDR3 loop reads CATSETGSGEQFF. As DNA, the CDR3 is TGTGCCACCAGTGAAACGGGCTCGGGTGAGCAGTTCTTC.

The V and J genes are TRBV15 and TRBJ2-7; D is undetermined. This CDR3 comprises 13 residues. The V end lost 4 bases, the J end lost 3 bases, and 10 bases lay between the germline ends. Looked up from germline, CDR1 is LNHNV and CDR2 is YYDKDF (reference sequence). CDR3 region: CATSNRRDYEQYF. The DNA of the CDR3 is TGTGCCACCAGCAACAGACGCGACTACGAGCAGTACTTC.

This chain connects TRBV3-1 (or the pseudogene TRBV3-2) to TRBJ2-3; the D is unclear. V shed 2 bases and J shed 3 bases, with 12 bases lying between them. The CDR3 consists of 15 residues. CDR1 and CDR2 from the germline V gene are LGHDT and YNNKEL (reference sequence). The chain's CDR3 is CASSQSSGRTDTQYF. The CDR3 nucleotides read TGTGCCAGCAGCCAAAGCTCTGGGCGGACAGATACGCAGTATTTT.

The V call is TRBV5-4, the J call TRBJ2-5, with D tentatively TRBD2 (7 bases). This CDR3 has 17 residues. V was trimmed by 3 bases and J by 2 bases, leaving 20 bases between them. From germline, CDR1 is SGHNT and CDR2 YYREEE (reference sequence). The CDR3 loop is CASSSGAGASNQETQYF. The CDR3 DNA reads as TGTGCCAGCAGCTCGGGGGCGGGAGCGTCGAATCAAGAGACCCAGTACTTC.

The chain employs TRBV7-9 and TRBJ1-5; TRBD1 matches at 9 bases. The J segment lost 6 bases and the V segment lost 3 bases, leaving 6 bases of the junction unmatched. Germline V gene sequence: CDR1 SEHNR, CDR2 FQNEAQ (reference sequence). The CDR3 totals 15 residues. CDR3 nucleotides: TGTGCCAGCAGCTTGGGGACAGGGTTCGCTCAGCCCCAGCATTTT. As protein: CASSLGTGFAQPQHF.

V usage is TRBV28 and J usage is TRBJ2-7, with a tentative D call TRBD1 (5 bases). Deletions cut 3 bases from V and 2 bases from J, with 14 bases between. Germline assignment: CDR1 MDHEN and CDR2 SYDVKM. This CDR3 is built from 15 residues. The CDR3: CASSFSVRAAYEQYF. CDR3 sequence (DNA): TGTGCCAGCAGTTTTAGTGTCAGGGCGGCCTACGAGCAGTACTTC. The full variable domain, with the rest looked up from reference TRBV28 and TRBJ2-7, is DVKVTQSSRYLVKRTGEKVFLECVQDMDHENMFWYRQDPGLGLRLIYFSYDVKMKEKGDIPEGYSVSREKKERFSLILESASTNQTSMYLCASSFSVRAAYEQYFGPGTRLTVT.

The chain links TRBV4-1 to TRBJ1-2, with TRBD1 matching over 7 bases. This CDR3 comprises 14 residues. J lost 3 bases, V lost 3 bases, and 4 bases had no gene match. CDR1 MGHRA and CDR2 YSYEKL come from the germline V gene. This CDR3 is CASSHQTGYYGYTF. For the CDR3, the DNA is TGCGCCAGCAGCCACCAGACAGGGTACTATGGCTACACCTTC.

The chain joins TRBV19 to TRBJ1-1, with 11 bases aligning to TRBD1. V lost 5 bases and J lost 6; bases outside the gene matches: 5. CDR1 and CDR2 (germline): LNHDA, SQIVND (reference sequence). The CDR3 loop spans 14 amino acids. The CDR3 bases are TGTGCCAGTAGTGGGACAGGGGGAAACGCTGAAGCTTTCTTT. As protein: CASSGTGGNAEAFF. The full variable domain, with the rest looked up from reference TRBV19 and TRBJ1-1, is DGGITQSPKYLFRKEGQNVTLSCEQNLNHDAMYWYRQDPGQGLRLIYYSQIVNDFQKGDIAEGYSVSREKKESFPLTVTSAQKNPTAFYLCASSGTGGNAEAFFGQGTRLTVV.

The V and J genes are TRBV3-1 (or the pseudogene TRBV3-2) and TRBJ2-1, with TRBD2 matching over 9 bases. CDR3 length: 17 amino acids. Germline CDR1 is LGHDT and CDR2 is YNNKEL (reference sequence). After removal of 1 base from V and 8 bases from J, the junction contained 12 bases not matched to a gene. CDR3 sequence reads: CASSQVLGAGGVHEQFF. For the CDR3, the DNA is TGTGCCAGCAGCCAAGTGCTAGGAGCGGGAGGTGTCCATGAGCAGTTCTTC.

The chain joins TRBV10-2 to TRBJ1-5; D may be TRBD1 (5 bases). V was shortened by 6 bases and J by 4 bases, with 10 bases between the two germline ends. This CDR3 comprises 13 residues. The germline V gene encodes CDR1 WSHSY and CDR2 SAAADI. CDR3 residues: CASSKDNNQPQHF. For the CDR3, the DNA is TGCGCCAGCAGCAAGGACAATAATCAGCCCCAGCATTTT.

The chain recombines TRBV7-2 with TRBJ2-1, with 7 bases that match TRBD2. The CDR3 has 14 amino acids. J was trimmed by 6 bases and V by 3 bases; bases with no gene match: 5. The V gene's germline CDR1 is SGHTA and CDR2 FQGNSA. The CDR3 reads CASSFSGLINEQFF. CDR3 in DNA: TGTGCCAGCAGCTTCTCGGGACTAATCAATGAGCAGTTCTTC.

The chain recombines TRBV5-8 with TRBJ2-3; 7 nucleotides match TRBD1. CDR3 length: 15 amino acids. The V gene end was trimmed by 4 bases and the J gene end by 2 bases; junction bases not matched to a gene: 7. Germline loops: CDR1 SGHTS, CDR2 YDEGEE. The CDR3: CASSPRTGHTDTQYF. As DNA, the CDR3 is TGTGCCAGCAGCCCACGGACAGGTCACACAGATACGCAGTATTTT.

The chain joins TRBV27 to TRBJ1-1, with D uncertain. V was cut by 3 bases and J by 0 bases, with 8 bases left in between. Germline V gives CDR1 MNHEY, CDR2 SMNVEV (reference sequence). The CDR3 has 14 amino acids. As DNA, the CDR3 is TGTGCCAGCAGTTTTGGCAGATTGAACACTGAAGCTTTCTTT. This gives the protein CASSFGRLNTEAFF.

The chain links TRBV28 to TRBJ1-1; a weak D match, TRBD1 (6 bases). The V end was cut by 7 bases, the J end by 8 bases, with 11 bases between. Germline CDR1 reads MDHEN; CDR2 reads SYDVKM. The CDR3 contains 11 residues. Written as DNA, the CDR3 is TGTGCCAGCACAAAACAGGGAGAAGCTTTCTTT. This gives the protein CASTKQGEAFF.

The genes are TRBV18 and TRBJ1-3, with D unresolved. The germline V gene has CDR1 KGHSH and CDR2 LQKENI. The CDR3 has 17 residues. With 3 bases removed from V and 0 bases from J, the gap between germline ends came to 15 bases. The chain's CDR3 is CASSPPGFRDSGNTIYF. CDR3 nucleotide sequence: TGTGCCAGCTCACCCCCGGGATTTCGGGACTCTGGAAACACCATATATTTT.

V and J are TRBV30 and TRBJ1-1; D remains unclear. This CDR3 region has 11 residues. The germline CDR1 and CDR2 sequences are GTSNPN and SVGIG (reference sequence). Between the trimmed V and J ends, which lost 3 bases and 3 bases, there was a span of 5 bases. The CDR3 DNA follows: TGTGCCTGGAGACCAGACACTGAAGCTTTCTTT. This gives the protein CAWRPDTEAFF.